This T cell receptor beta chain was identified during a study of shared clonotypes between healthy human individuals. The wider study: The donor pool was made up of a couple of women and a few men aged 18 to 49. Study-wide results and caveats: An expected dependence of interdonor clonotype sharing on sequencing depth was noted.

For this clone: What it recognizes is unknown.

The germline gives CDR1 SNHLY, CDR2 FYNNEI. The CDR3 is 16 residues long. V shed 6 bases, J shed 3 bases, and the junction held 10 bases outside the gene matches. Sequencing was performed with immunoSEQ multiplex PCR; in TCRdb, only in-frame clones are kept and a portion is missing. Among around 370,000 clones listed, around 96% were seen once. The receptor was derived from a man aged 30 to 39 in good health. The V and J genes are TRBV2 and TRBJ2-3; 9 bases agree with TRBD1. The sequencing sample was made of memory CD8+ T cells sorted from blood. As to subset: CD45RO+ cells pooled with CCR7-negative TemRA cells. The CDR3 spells CASRRQGGMETDTQYF. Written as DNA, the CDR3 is TGTGCCAGCAGGAGACAGGGGGGAATGGAAACAGATACGCAGTATTTT.